This TCR beta chain was identified in a study of T-cell reconstitution after alpha-beta-depleted transplantation in children. Preparing the TCRbeta library involved the use of unique molecular identifiers. MiXCR was run by TCRdb on the PCR reads, yielding one entry per CDR3 protein. Among some 500,000 distinct CDR3 sequences listed, about 17% were seen once. The CDR3 is 15 residues long. CDR1 and CDR2 from the germline V gene are SGHKS and YYEKEE (reference sequence). The ends lost 2 bases at V and 5 bases at J; junction bases unmatched: 7. The V gene is TRBV5-5, the J gene TRBJ2-3; 8 bases are a match to TRBD1. Sequenced here: PBMCs from the stem cell graft donor, sampled from the stem cell graft. The source is a human donor who donated a stem cell graft to a child with acute lymphoblastic leukemia. The CDR3 DNA sequence: TGTGCCAGCAGCTTTGTCGGACAGGGTAAAGATACGCAGTATTTT. Translating it yields CASSFVGQGKDTQYF.